This T cell receptor (beta chain) was found in a study of PD-L1 blockade in urothelial cancer. Study overall: Atezolizumab was started by patients around 2014 at 1,200 mg intravenously every 3 weeks. It was at 3 weeks (second dose) and 6 weeks after treatment start that blood was analyzed.

Time point noted: peripheral blood 6 weeks after treatment start. The CDR3 covers 13 residues. Germline V gene lookup returns CDR1 SGHVS and CDR2 FNYEAQ. Method: immunoSEQ multiplex PCR; TCRdb's copy keeps in-frame clones and lacks some. The data contain about 76,000 clones, around 93% of them singletons. About this clone itself: Its specificity is unknown. An end of the junction does not agree with germline; a read error may underlie this.

Notes on the study in general: Tumor-associated clones in the blood of durable-benefit patients grew more at 3 weeks.

Specimen: PBMCs, collected around atezolizumab (anti-PD-L1) treatment. This receptor was identified in a woman older than 75 with urothelial cancer. This chain uses TRBV7-6 with TRBJ2-7, with 7 bases fitting TRBD2. Here the CDR3 DNA reads TGTGCCAGCAGCGAACGGGCGAGGGGAGGGCCAAACTTC. Translated, it gives CASSERARGGPNF.